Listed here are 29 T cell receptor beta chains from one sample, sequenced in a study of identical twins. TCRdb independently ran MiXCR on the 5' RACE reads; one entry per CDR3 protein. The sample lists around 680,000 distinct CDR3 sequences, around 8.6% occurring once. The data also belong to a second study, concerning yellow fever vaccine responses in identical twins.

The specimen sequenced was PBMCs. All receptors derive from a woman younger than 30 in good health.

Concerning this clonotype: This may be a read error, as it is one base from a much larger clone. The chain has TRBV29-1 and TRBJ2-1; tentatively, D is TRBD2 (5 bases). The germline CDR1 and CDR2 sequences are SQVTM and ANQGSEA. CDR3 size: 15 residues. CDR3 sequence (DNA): TGCAGCGTTGGGTGGCGTGGGAGAGGCTACAATGGGCAGTTCTTC. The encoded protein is CSVGWRGRGYNGQFF.

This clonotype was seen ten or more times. CDR3 bases: TGTGCCAGCAGTTTATCCCCCCAGAGACAGGGAGAGACCCAGTACTTC. Its translation is CASSLSPQRQGETQYF. The V and J genes are TRBV12-3 or TRBV12-4 and TRBJ2-5, with 7 bases matching TRBD1. With V trimmed by 2 bases and J by 4 bases, 10 bases remained unmatched. This CDR3 contains 16 residues.

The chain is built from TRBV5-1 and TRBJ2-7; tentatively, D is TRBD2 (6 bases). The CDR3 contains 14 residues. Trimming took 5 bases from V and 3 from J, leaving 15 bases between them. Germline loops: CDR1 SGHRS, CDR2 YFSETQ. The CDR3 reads CASRGGGALYEQYF. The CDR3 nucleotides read TGCGCCAGCAGGGGTGGCGGGGCGCTCTACGAGCAGTACTTC.

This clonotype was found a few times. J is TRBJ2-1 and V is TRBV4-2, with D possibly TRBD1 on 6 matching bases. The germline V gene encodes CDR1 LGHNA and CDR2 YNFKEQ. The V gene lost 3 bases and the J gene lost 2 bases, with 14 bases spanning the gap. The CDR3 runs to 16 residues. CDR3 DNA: TGTGCCAGCAGCCATGGGCAGGGGCCCCCCTACAATGAGCAGTTCTTC. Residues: CASSHGQGPPYNEQFF.

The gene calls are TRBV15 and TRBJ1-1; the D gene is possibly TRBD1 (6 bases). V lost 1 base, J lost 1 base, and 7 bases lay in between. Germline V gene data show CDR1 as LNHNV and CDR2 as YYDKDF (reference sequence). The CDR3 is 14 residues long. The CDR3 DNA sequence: TGTGCCACCAGCAGAGCGGGACAGAACACTGAAGCTTTCTTT. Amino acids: CATSRAGQNTEAFF.

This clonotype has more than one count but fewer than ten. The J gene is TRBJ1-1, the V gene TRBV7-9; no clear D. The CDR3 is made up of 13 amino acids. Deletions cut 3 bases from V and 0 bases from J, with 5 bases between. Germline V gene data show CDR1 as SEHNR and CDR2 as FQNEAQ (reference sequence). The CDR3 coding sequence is TGTGCCAGCAGCTTTTTGGTGAACACTGAAGCTTTCTTT. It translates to CASSFLVNTEAFF.

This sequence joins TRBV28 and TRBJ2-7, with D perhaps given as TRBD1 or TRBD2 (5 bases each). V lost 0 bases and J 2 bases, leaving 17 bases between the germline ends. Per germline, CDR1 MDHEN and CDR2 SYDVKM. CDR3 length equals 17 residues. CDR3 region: CASSLWRLRGTTYEQYF. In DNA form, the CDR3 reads TGTGCCAGCAGTTTATGGAGGTTGAGGGGAACTACCTACGAGCAGTACTTC.

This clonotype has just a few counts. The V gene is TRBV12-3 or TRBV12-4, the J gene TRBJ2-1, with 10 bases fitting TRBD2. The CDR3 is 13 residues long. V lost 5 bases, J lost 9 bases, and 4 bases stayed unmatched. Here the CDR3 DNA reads TGTGCCAGCAGTAAGGGACTAGCGCTTGAGCAGTTCTTC. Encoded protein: CASSKGLALEQFF.

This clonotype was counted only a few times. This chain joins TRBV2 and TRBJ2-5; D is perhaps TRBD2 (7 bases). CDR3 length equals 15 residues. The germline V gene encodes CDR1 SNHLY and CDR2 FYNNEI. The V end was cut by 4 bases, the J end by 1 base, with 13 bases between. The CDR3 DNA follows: TGTGCCAGCAGTGGGGCGGGGGCATCCCAAGAGACCCAGTACTTC. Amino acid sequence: CASSGAGASQETQYF. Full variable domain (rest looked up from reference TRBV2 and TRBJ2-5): EPEVTQTPSHQVTQMGQEVILRCVPISNHLYFYWYRQILGQKVEFLVSFYNNEISEKSEIFDDQFSVERPDGSNFTLKIRSTKLEDSAMYFCASSGAGASQETQYFGPGTRLLVL.

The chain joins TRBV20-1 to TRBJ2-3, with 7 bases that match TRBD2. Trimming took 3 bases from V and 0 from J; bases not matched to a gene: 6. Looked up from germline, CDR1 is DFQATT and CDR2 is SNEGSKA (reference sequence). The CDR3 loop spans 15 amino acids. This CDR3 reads CSARFSGRSTDTQYF. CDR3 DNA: TGCAGTGCTAGGTTTAGCGGGCGTAGCACAGATACGCAGTATTTT.

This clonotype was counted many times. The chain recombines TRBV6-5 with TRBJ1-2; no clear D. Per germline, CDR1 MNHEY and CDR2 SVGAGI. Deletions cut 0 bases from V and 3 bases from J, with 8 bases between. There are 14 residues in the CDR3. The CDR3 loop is CASSYSSVDYGYTF. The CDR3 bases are TGTGCCAGCAGTTACTCCTCAGTGGACTATGGCTACACCTTC.

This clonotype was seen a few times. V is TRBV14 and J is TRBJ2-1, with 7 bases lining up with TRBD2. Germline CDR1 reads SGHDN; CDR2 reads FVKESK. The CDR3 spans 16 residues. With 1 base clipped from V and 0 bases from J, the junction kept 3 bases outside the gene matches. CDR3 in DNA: TGTGCCAGCAGCCAAGTCCGCGGGAGCTCCTACAATGAGCAGTTCTTC. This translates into CASSQVRGSSYNEQFF.

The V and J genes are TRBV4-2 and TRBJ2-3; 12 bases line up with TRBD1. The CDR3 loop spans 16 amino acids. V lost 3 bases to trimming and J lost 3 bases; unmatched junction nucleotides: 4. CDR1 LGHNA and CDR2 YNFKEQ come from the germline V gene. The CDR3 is CASSHPGQGATDTQYF. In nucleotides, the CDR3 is TGTGCCAGCAGCCACCCGGGACAGGGGGCAACAGATACGCAGTATTTT.

The CDR3 DNA follows: TGTGCCAGCAGCCTGGACGGACGGCGTGGCTACACCTTC. Amino acids: CASSLDGRRGYTF. The V and J genes are TRBV3-1 and TRBJ1-2; D unresolved. CDR1 LGHDT and CDR2 YNNKEL come from the germline V gene (reference sequence). The CDR3 totals 13 residues. Trimming pared 4 bases from V and 7 bases from J, leaving 13 bases between.

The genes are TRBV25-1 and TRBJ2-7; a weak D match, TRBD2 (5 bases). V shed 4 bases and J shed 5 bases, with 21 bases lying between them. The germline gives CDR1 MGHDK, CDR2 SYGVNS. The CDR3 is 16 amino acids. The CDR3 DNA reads TGTGCCAGCAGTGTCCCTTTGAGCGGAGGAAGGAACGAGCAGTACTTC. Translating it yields CASSVPLSGGRNEQYF.

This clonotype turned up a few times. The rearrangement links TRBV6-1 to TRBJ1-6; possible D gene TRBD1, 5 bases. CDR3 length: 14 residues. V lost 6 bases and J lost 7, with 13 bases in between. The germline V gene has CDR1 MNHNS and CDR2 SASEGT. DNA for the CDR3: TGTGCCAGCAGCACCGGGACCACAAATTCACCCCTCCACTTT. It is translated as CASSTGTTNSPLHF.

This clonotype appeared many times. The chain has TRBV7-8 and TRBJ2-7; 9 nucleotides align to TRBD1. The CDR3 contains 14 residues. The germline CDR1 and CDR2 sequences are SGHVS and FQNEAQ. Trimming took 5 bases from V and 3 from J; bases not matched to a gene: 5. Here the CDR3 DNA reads TGTGCCAGCAGCCTTGGACAGGGGATCTACGAGCAGTACTTC. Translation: CASSLGQGIYEQYF.

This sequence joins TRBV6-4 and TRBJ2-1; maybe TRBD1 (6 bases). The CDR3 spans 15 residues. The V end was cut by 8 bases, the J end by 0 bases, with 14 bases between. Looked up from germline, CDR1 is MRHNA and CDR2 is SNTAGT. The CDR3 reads CASSYGRGSYNEQFF. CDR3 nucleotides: TGTGCCAGCTCCTACGGCAGGGGCTCCTACAATGAGCAGTTCTTC.

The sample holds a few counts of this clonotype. The CDR3 protein is CASSKDRGQYEQYF. The CDR3 DNA is TGTGCCAGCAGCAAGGACAGGGGGCAGTACGAGCAGTACTTC. The chain has TRBV5-6 and TRBJ2-7; 11 bases match TRBD1. This CDR3 comprises 14 residues. V lost 4 bases and J lost 4; bases outside the gene matches: 4. Germline V gene sequence: CDR1 SGHDT, CDR2 YYEEEE. The full variable domain, in which reference TRBV5-6 and TRBJ2-7 provide the parts outside the CDR3, is DAGVTQSPTHLIKTRGQQVTLRCSPKSGHDTVSWYQQALGQGPQFIFQYYEEEERQRGNFPDRFSGHQFPNYSSELNVNALLLGDSALYLCASSKDRGQYEQYFGPGTRLTVT.

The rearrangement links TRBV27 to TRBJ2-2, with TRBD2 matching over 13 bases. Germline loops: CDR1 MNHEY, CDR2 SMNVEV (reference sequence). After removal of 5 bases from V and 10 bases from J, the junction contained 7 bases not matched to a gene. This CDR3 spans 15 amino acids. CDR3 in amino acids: CASSVGLAGVVELFF. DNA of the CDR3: TGTGCCAGCAGTGTAGGACTAGCGGGAGTCGTGGAGCTGTTTTTT.

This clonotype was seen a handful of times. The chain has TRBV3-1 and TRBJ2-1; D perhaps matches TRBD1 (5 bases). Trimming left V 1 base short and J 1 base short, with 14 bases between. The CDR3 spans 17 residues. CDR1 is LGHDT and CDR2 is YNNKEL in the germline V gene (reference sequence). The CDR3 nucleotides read TGTGCCAGCAGCCAAGCAAAGGGAAGGGGATCCTACAATGAGCAGTTCTTC. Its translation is CASSQAKGRGSYNEQFF.

The CDR3 DNA sequence: TGTGCCAGCAGTTTATCGGAACCAGGGTGGGGCAATGAGCAGTTCTTC. Translating gives CASSLSEPGWGNEQFF. The J gene is TRBJ2-1, the V gene TRBV27; possible D gene TRBD1, 5 bases. V lost 0 bases and J lost 6, with 15 bases in between. Germline V lookup: CDR1 MNHEY, CDR2 SMNVEV (reference sequence). CDR3 length equals 16 residues.

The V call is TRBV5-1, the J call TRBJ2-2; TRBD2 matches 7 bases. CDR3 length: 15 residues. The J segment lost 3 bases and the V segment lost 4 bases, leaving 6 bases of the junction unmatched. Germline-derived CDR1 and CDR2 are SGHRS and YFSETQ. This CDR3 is CASSPSSGHTGELFF. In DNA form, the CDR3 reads TGCGCCAGCAGCCCCTCTAGCGGACACACCGGGGAGCTGTTTTTT.

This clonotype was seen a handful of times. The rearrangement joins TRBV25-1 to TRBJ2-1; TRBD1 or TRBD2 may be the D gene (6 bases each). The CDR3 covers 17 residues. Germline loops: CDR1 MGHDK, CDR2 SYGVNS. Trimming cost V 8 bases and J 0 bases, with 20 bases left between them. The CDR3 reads CASASSGAESSYNEQFF. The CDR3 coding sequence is TGTGCCAGCGCATCCTCGGGGGCAGAGAGCTCCTACAATGAGCAGTTCTTC.

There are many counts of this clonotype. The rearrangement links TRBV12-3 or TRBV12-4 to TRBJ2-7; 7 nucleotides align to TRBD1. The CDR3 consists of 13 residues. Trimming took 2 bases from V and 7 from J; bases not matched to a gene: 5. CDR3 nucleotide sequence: TGTGCCAGCAGTTTAAGACAGGGACAGGAGCAGTACTTC. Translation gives CASSLRQGQEQYF.

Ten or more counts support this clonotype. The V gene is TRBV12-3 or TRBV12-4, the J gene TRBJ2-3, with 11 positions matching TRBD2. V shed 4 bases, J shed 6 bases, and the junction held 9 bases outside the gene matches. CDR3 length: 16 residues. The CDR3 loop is CASSWPTSGSRDTQYF. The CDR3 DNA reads TGTGCCAGCAGTTGGCCCACTAGCGGGAGCAGGGATACGCAGTATTTT.

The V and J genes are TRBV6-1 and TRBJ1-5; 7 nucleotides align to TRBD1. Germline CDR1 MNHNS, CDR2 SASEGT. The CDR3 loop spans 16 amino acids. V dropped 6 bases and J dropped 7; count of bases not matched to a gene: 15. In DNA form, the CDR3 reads TGTGCCAGCAGACCACCGAAACAGGGGATAAACCAGCCCCAGCATTTT. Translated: CASRPPKQGINQPQHF.

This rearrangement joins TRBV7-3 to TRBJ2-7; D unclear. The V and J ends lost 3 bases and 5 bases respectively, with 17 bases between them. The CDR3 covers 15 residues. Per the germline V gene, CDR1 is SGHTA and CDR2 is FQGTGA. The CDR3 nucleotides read TGTGCCAGCAGCTTCCCCCAGGAGAGTCGGCACGAGCAGTACTTC. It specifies CASSFPQESRHEQYF.

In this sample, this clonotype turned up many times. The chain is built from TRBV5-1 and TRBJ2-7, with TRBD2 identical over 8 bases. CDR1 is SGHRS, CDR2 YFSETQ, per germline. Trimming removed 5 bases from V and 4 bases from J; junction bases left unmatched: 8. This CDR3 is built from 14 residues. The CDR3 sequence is CASRSSGGQYEQYF. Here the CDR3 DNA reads TGCGCCAGCAGGTCGTCGGGAGGGCAATACGAGCAGTACTTC. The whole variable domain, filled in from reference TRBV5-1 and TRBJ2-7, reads KAGVTQTPRYLIKTRGQQVTLSCSPISGHRSVSWYQQTPGQGLQFLFEYFSETQRNKGNFPGRFSGRQFSNSRSEMNVSTLELGDSALYLCASRSSGGQYEQYFGPGTRLTVT.